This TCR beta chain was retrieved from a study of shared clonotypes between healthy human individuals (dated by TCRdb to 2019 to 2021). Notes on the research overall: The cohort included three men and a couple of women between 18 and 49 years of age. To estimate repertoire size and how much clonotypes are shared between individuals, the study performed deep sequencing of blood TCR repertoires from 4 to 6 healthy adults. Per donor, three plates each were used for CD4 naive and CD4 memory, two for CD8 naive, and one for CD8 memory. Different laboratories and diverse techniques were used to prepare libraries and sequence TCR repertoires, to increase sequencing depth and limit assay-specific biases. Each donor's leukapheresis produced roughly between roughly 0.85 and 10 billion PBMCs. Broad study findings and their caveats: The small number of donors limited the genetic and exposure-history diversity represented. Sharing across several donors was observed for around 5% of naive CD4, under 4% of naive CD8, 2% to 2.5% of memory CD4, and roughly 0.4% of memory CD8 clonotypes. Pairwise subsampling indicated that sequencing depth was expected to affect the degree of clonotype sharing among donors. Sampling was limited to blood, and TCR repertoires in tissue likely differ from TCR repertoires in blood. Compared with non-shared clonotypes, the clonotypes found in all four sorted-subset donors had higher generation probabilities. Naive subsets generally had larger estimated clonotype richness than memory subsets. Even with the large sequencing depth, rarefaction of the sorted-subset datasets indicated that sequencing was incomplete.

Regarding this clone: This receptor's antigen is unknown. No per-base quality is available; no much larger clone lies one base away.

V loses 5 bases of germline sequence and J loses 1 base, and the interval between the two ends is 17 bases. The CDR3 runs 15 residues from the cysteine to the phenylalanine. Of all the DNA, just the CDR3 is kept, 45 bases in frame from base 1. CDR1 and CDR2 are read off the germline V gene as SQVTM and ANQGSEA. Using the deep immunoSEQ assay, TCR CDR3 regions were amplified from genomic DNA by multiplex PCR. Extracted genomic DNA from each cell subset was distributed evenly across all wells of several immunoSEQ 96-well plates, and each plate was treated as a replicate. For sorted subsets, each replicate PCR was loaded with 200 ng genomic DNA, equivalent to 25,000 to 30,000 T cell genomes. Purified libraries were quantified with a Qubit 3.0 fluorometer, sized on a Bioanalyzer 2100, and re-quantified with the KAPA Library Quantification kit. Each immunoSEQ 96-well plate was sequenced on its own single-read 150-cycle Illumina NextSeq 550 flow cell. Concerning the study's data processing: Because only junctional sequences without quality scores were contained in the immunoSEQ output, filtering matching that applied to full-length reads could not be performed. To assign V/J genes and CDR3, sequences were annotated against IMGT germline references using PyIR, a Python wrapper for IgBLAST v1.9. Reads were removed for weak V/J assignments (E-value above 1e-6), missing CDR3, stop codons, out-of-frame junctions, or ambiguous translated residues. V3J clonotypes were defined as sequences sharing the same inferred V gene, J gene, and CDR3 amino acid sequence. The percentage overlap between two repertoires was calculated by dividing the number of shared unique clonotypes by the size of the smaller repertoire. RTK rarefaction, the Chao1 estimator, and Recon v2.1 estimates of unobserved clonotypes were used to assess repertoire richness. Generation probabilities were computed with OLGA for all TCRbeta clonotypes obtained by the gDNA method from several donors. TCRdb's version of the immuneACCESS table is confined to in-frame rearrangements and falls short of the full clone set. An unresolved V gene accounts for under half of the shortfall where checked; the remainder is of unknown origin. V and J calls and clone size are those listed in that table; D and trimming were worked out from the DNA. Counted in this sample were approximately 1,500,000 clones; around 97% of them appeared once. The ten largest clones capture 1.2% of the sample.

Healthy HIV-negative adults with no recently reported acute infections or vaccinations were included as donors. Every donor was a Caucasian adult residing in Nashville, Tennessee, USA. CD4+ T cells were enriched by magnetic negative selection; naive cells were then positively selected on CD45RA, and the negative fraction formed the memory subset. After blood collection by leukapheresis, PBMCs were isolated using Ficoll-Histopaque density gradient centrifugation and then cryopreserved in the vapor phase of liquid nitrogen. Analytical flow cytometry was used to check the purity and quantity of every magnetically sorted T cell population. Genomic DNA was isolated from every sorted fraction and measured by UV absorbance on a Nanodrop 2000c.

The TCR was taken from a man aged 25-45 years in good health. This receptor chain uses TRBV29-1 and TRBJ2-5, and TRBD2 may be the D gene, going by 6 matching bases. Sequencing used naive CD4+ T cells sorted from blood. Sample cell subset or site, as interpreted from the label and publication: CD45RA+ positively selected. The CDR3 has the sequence CSVSFGGRRQETQYF. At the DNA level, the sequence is TGCAGCGTTTCGTTCGGAGGGCGTCGCCAAGAGACCCAGTACTTC.